This passage covers 23 T cell receptor beta chains from one sample sequenced in a study of T-cell reconstitution after alpha-beta-depleted transplantation in children (TCRdb year 2016). Receptor amplification or capture employed PCR. Instrument on record: Illumina HiSeq 2500. TCR library preparation used molecular barcoding, with unique molecular identifiers applied to normalize quantification of the TCRbeta repertoire. In-frame beta chains were kept once TCRdb had trimmed the public reads at Q25 with fastp and called clones with MiXCR. Entries that share a CDR3 protein sequence are merged under the most common genes and DNA. Within this sample are hundreds of thousands of distinct CDR3 sequences, with around 14% of them counted one time only. 0.75% to 0.85% of the sample lies in the top ten. The sample's treatment or condition label, in plain terms: allogeneic hematopoietic cell transplantation with graft depleted of TCRalphabeta T cells and CD19 B cells.

The sequencing used PBMCs, collected before TCRalphabeta/CD19-depleted stem cell transplant. The receptors here all came from a girl between 2 and 10 years old with congenital amegakaryocytic thrombocytopenia, due to receive a stem cell transplant.

V gene TRBV12-3 or TRBV12-4 combines with J gene TRBJ2-3; weak D call: TRBD2 (5 bases). The CDR3 is 16 amino acids. The ends were cut back, 0 bases at V and 2 bases at J, with 12 bases in the middle. The CDR3: CASSLAVASYTDTQYF. The CDR3 bases are TGTGCCAGCAGTTTAGCGGTAGCGAGCTACACAGATACGCAGTATTTT.

The rearrangement joins TRBV7-2 to TRBJ2-3, with 9 bases identical to TRBD2. The CDR3 contains 17 residues. Trimming at V came to 1 base and at J to 5 bases, leaving 10 bases not matched to a gene. Germline CDR1 and CDR2: SGHTA and FQGNSA. CDR3 bases: TGTGCCAGCAGCTTAGGAGGTGGCGGGAGGGCAGGAGATACGCAGTATTTT. Its protein is CASSLGGGGRAGDTQYF.

This clonotype was seen at least ten times. The chain uses TRBV28 and TRBJ1-3, with D unresolved. CDR3 size: 15 residues. The V gene's germline CDR1 is MDHEN and CDR2 SYDVKM. Deletions cut 4 bases from V and 0 bases from J, with 10 bases between. CDR3 sequence reads: CASSSPRVSGNTIYF. CDR3 DNA: TGTGCCAGCAGTTCCCCCCGTGTCTCTGGAAACACCATATATTTT.

This clonotype was seen at least ten times. V and J are TRBV20-1 and TRBJ2-7, with a weak D call TRBD2 (5 bases). The V gene's germline CDR1 is DFQATT and CDR2 SNEGSKA (reference sequence). The CDR3 is made up of 15 amino acids. Trimming removed 6 bases from V and 2 bases from J, with 20 bases in between. This CDR3 is CSARKGDPYTYEQYF. The CDR3 nucleotides are TGCAGTGCGCGAAAGGGAGACCCCTACACCTACGAGCAGTACTTC.

The sample holds many counts of this clonotype. This chain uses TRBV28 with TRBJ2-3; possible D gene TRBD2, 6 bases. The V and J ends lost 6 bases and 4 bases respectively, with 8 bases between them. The CDR3 totals 12 residues. Germline V lookup: CDR1 MDHEN, CDR2 SYDVKM. CDR3 loop: CASSREADTQYF. As DNA, the CDR3 is TGTGCCAGCAGCAGGGAGGCAGATACGCAGTATTTT.

This clonotype was observed a few times. This chain uses TRBV10-1 with TRBJ2-2, with 11 bases lining up with TRBD2. CDR3 length: 15 residues. Germline V gives CDR1 WNHNN, CDR2 SYGVQD (reference sequence). Unmatched junction bases numbered 3, after V lost 5 bases and J lost 4 bases. CDR3 nucleotide sequence: TGCGCCAGCAGTACTAGCGGGAGTTTCACCGGGGAGCTGTTTTTT. Amino acids: CASSTSGSFTGELFF.

This rearrangement joins TRBV7-8 to TRBJ2-1; TRBD2 aligns across 7 bases. The V gene's germline CDR1 is SGHVS and CDR2 FQNEAQ. V was pared by 5 bases and J by 6 bases, with 13 bases of the junction left unmatched. This CDR3 has 16 residues. CDR3 protein: CASSPVGSPGGNEQFF. DNA of the CDR3: TGTGCCAGCAGCCCCGTTGGGAGTCCGGGGGGCAATGAGCAGTTCTTC.

At least ten counts were recorded for this clonotype. The V call is TRBV28, the J call TRBJ1-3; the D is unclear. The germline V and J ends were trimmed by 5 bases and 4 bases, with 3 bases remaining between them. This CDR3 region has 11 residues. The germline V gene has CDR1 MDHEN and CDR2 SYDVKM. This chain's CDR3 is CASSPGNTIYF. The CDR3 DNA reads TGTGCCAGCAGTCCCGGAAACACCATATATTTT.

This clonotype was recorded at least ten times. V gene TRBV7-2 combines with J gene TRBJ2-3; possible D gene TRBD1, 6 bases. V lost 3 bases and J lost 6, with 13 bases in between. This CDR3 is 14 amino acids long. Looked up from germline, CDR1 is SGHTA and CDR2 is FQGNSA. The DNA for the CDR3 is TGTGCCAGCAGCTTGGTGGTTGGGGGCGATACGCAGTATTTT. Its translation is CASSLVVGGDTQYF.

In this sample, this clonotype turned up many times. The rearrangement links TRBV28 to TRBJ2-1; tentative D call: TRBD1 (6 bases). CDR3 length: 13 residues. CDR1 and CDR2 (germline): MDHEN, SYDVKM. Between the trimmed V and J ends, which lost 11 bases and 7 bases, there was a span of 18 bases. Here the CDR3 DNA reads TGTGCCGCCCAGGGGACAACCTCAAATGAGCAGTTCTTC. Translating it yields CAAQGTTSNEQFF.

The V gene is TRBV20-1, the J gene TRBJ2-3; 12 bases agree with TRBD2. The CDR3 consists of 16 residues. Germline loops: CDR1 DFQATT, CDR2 SNEGSKA (reference sequence). The junction had 13 bases not matched to a gene; V was cut back by 6 bases and J by 6 bases. The DNA for the CDR3 is TGCAGTGCCCACCACCTAGCGGGAGGGCCTGTGGATACGCAGTATTTT. Translating it yields CSAHHLAGGPVDTQYF.

The chain has TRBV5-1 and TRBJ2-3, with D unclear. CDR3 length: 15 amino acids. The V and J ends lost 2 bases and 0 bases respectively, with 10 bases between them. Germline CDR1 and CDR2: SGHRS and YFSETQ. CDR3 coding DNA: TGCGCCAGCAGCTTACAGATCCCTAGCACAGATACGCAGTATTTT. Its translation: CASSLQIPSTDTQYF.

The chain couples TRBV4-1 to TRBJ1-5; D not resolved. Germline CDR1 reads MGHRA; CDR2 reads YSYEKL. The CDR3 is 15 residues long. V was trimmed by 0 bases and J by 0 bases, leaving 6 bases between them. The CDR3 sequence is CASSQDGNSNQPQHF. The DNA of the CDR3 is TGCGCCAGCAGCCAAGACGGGAATAGCAATCAGCCCCAGCATTTT.

This clonotype was seen at least ten times. V gene TRBV5-1 combines with J gene TRBJ2-1; the match to TRBD2 covers 10 bases. The ends lost 2 bases at V and 5 bases at J; junction bases unmatched: 19. The CDR3 is made up of 20 amino acids. Looked up from germline, CDR1 is SGHRS and CDR2 is YFSETQ. DNA of the CDR3: TGCGCCAGCAGCTTCCCGGCGGGTAGCGGGAGGAGTTGGAGAGACAATGAGCAGTTCTTC. Amino acids: CASSFPAGSGRSWRDNEQFF.

This clonotype was counted many times. The rearrangement uses TRBV12-3 or TRBV12-4 and TRBJ2-1, with TRBD1 matching 9 bases. Losses at the gene ends were 6 bases for V and 6 bases for J; bases not matched to a gene: 9. This CDR3 has 15 amino acids. The CDR3 DNA follows: TGTGCCAGCAGCTCAGCCGGGACAGGGTTCAATGAGCAGTTCTTC. It codes for CASSSAGTGFNEQFF.

The chain joins TRBV5-1 to TRBJ2-1; D is uncertain. V was cut by 3 bases and J by 2 bases, with 12 bases left in between. There are 15 residues in the CDR3. From germline, CDR1 is SGHRS and CDR2 YFSETQ. The CDR3 nucleotides are TGCGCCAGCAGCTGGCTGGCTACCACCTACAATGAGCAGTTCTTC. Translation gives CASSWLATTYNEQFF. The variable domain in full, completed from reference TRBV5-1 and TRBJ2-1, reads KAGVTQTPRYLIKTRGQQVTLSCSPISGHRSVSWYQQTPGQGLQFLFEYFSETQRNKGNFPGRFSGRQFSNSRSEMNVSTLELGDSALYLCASSWLATTYNEQFFGPGTRLTVL.

Details on this clonotype: This sequence may be a read error, since a much larger clone differs from it by one base. This chain uses TRBV20-1 with TRBJ2-1; TRBD2 agrees at 7 bases. In germline, CDR1 is DFQATT, CDR2 SNEGSKA (reference sequence). The CDR3 sequence is 16 residues long. The CDR3 region is CCAINNRDYTYNEQFF. The DNA of the CDR3 is TGCTGTGCTATTAATAACCGGGACTACACCTACAATGAGCAGTTCTTC.

This clonotype showed up many times. The V gene is TRBV7-9, the J gene TRBJ2-2; D is unresolved. Between the trimmed V and J ends, which lost 5 bases and 1 base, there was a span of 11 bases. There are 15 residues in the CDR3. Germline CDR1 reads SEHNR; CDR2 reads FQNEAQ (reference sequence). In DNA, the CDR3 is TGTGCCAGCAGCGAGACAACGCGGAACACCGGGGAGCTGTTTTTT. This encodes CASSETTRNTGELFF.

This clonotype was detected only a few times. The rearrangement uses TRBV3-1 and TRBJ2-3, with 7 bases fitting TRBD2. In germline, CDR1 is LGHDT, CDR2 YNNKEL (reference sequence). The CDR3 loop spans 15 amino acids. The J segment lost 2 bases and the V segment lost 1 base, leaving 3 bases of the junction unmatched. The chain's CDR3 is CASSQVLAPTDTQYF. DNA for the CDR3: TGTGCCAGCAGCCAAGTACTAGCGCCCACAGATACGCAGTATTTT.

This clonotype was seen at least ten times. This chain connects TRBV15 to TRBJ2-7; 7 bases fit TRBD1. The V and J ends lost 2 bases and 9 bases, in that order; junction bases with no gene match: 4. The CDR3 consists of 12 residues. Germline V gene data show CDR1 as LNHNV and CDR2 as YYDKDF (reference sequence). Here the CDR3 reads CATSRQGVGQYF. CDR3 bases: TGTGCCACCAGCAGACAGGGGGTCGGGCAGTACTTC. Complete variable domain (other parts from reference TRBV15 and TRBJ2-7): DAMVIQNPRYQVTQFGKPVTLSCSQTLNHNVMYWYQQKSSQAPKLLFHYYDKDFNNEADTPDNFQSRRPNTSFCFLDIRSPGLGDTAMYLCATSRQGVGQYFGPGTRLTVT.

The V and J genes are TRBV4-2 and TRBJ2-1; the D gene is possibly TRBD2 (6 bases). CDR1 LGHNA and CDR2 YNFKEQ come from the germline V gene. Trimming took 0 bases from V and 2 from J, leaving 14 bases between them. CDR3 size: 17 residues. CDR3: CASSQEGAGGAYNEQFF. CDR3 bases: TGTGCCAGCAGCCAAGAAGGAGCGGGTGGGGCCTACAATGAGCAGTTCTTC.

A note on this clonotype: A much larger clone lies one base from this, so it may be a read error. This likely comes from a read error, as the CDR3 has no conserved phenylalanine or tryptophan at its end. The chain combines TRBV5-1 with TRBJ2-6; D not certain. From germline, CDR1 is SGHRS and CDR2 YFSETQ. The V and J ends lost 0 bases and 1 base respectively, with 14 bases between them. This CDR3 contains 18 residues. The CDR3 DNA follows: TGCGCCAGCAGCTTGGGGTCCCCCACGACATCTGGGGCCAACGTCCTGACTATC. Its protein product is CASSLGSPTTSGANVLTI.

V gene TRBV24-1 combines with J gene TRBJ2-1; D is perhaps TRBD1 or TRBD2 (5 bases each). The CDR3 length is 14 residues. Germline CDR1 is KGHDR and CDR2 is SFDVKD. V gave up 3 bases and J gave up 10 bases, with 15 bases separating them. CDR3 loop: CATSDPGGPSEQFF. As DNA, the CDR3 is TGTGCCACCAGTGATCCTGGGGGACCCTCAGAGCAGTTCTTC.